This T cell receptor (beta chain) was obtained from a study of regulatory T cells in long-lasting Graves disease. The overall study: Antithyroid drugs had been taken under 3 months by newly diagnosed Graves' patients.

CDR3 size: 15 residues. From germline, CDR1 is LNHDA and CDR2 SQIVND (reference sequence). Trimming removed 7 bases at V and 0 bases at J, with 13 bases between. Noted time point: newly diagnosed GD, antithyroid drugs for less than 3 months. From RNA extracted from PBMCs, the TCR library was made. Sequencing libraries for TCR beta were prepared with iRepertoire HTBI primers and Arm-PCR of CDR3 regions. TCRdb analysed the multiplex PCR reads with MiXCR anew, one entry per CDR3 protein. Among approximately 400,000 distinct CDR3 sequences listed, over 14% were seen once. This sample also appeared in a second study, on T cells in Graves' hyperthyroidism and ophthalmopathy. This second study notes: Researchers ran a first-round RT-PCR on the TCR CDR3 using the HTBI primer set.

The source material was peripheral blood mononuclear cells (PBMCs), sampled at new diagnosis, from a patient treated with antithyroid drugs. The sequence derives from a woman aged 40 to 49 with Graves disease. This chain connects TRBV19 to TRBJ1-3; D remains ambiguous. The CDR3 nucleotides are TGTGCCAGTACCTCCTTGACTTTCTCTGGAAACACCATATATTTT. Encoded protein: CASTSLTFSGNTIYF.